Listed below are T cell receptor beta chains from one sample, sequenced in a study of blood T cell repertoires in COVID-19. The data were produced by immunoSEQ multiplex PCR, yet TCRdb's version contains in-frame clones alone and is incomplete. In the table there are about 180,000 clones, approximately 85% of which are singletons. The material sequenced was PBMCs or T cells enriched from blood (not recorded which). These receptors originate from a man between 35 and 55 years old who had recovered from COVID-19. The CDR3 runs from the conserved cysteine through the conserved F or W. The D gene is left open where the match is weak. Not every row has a clone size; where given, it reads once, few, many or a size class.

V	D	J	size	DNA	CDR3
TRBV12-3/TRBV12-4	NA	TRBJ2-7	few	TGTGCCAGCAGTTTACTAGGGGCCCACGAGCAGTACTTC	CASSLLGAHEQYF
TRBV5-6	TRBD1	TRBJ1-1	few	TGTGCCAGCAGCTTCAGGGACAGGGAAACTGAAGCTTTCTTT	CASSFRDRETEAFF
TRBV11-2	TRBD1	TRBJ1-1	NA	TGTGCCAGCAGCCAAACGACAGGGATGGGCACTGAAGCTTTCTTT	CASSQTTGMGTEAFF
TRBV5-1	NA	TRBJ2-1	NA	TGCGCCAGCAGCTCCAAAGGGGCCCGCCACAATGAGCAGTTCTTC	CASSSKGARHNEQFF
TRBV19	NA	TRBJ2-1	NA	TGTGCCAGTAGTATCATCGTAGGGGGGGGCAATGAGCAGTTCTTC	CASSIIVGGGNEQFF
TRBV5-1	NA	TRBJ1-2	NA	TGCGCCAGCAGCCTCTATGACGACAGCTATGGCTACACCTTC	CASSLYDDSYGYTF
TRBV5-1	NA	TRBJ1-2	NA	TGCGCCAGCAGCCCGGAAGGGGCGAACTATGGCTACACCTTC	CASSPEGANYGYTF
TRBV11-3	TRBD2	TRBJ2-1	NA	TGTGCCAGCAGCTTATTGCGGACTAGCGGTATATACAATGAGCAGTTCTTC	CASSLLRTSGIYNEQFF
TRBV25-1	NA	TRBJ2-1	NA	TGTGCCAGCAGTGACGGGTACAATGAGCAGTTCTTC	CASSDGYNEQFF
TRBV28	NA	TRBJ2-5	NA	TGTGCCAGCAGTTTAGTAGCCATTCAAGAGACCCAGTACTTC	CASSLVAIQETQYF
TRBV11-2	NA	TRBJ2-7	many	TGTGCCAGCAGCTACGCCTCGGGACAAGTCTACGAGCAGTACTTC	CASSYASGQVYEQYF
TRBV24-1	TRBD2	TRBJ2-2	NA	TGTGCCACCAGTGAGGCGGGGGGGTATACCGGGGAGCTGTTTTTT	CATSEAGGYTGELFF
TRBV5-5	TRBD2	TRBJ2-7	once	TGTGCCAGCAGCTTGTCCGGACTAGCTTTCGAGCAGTACTTC	CASSLSGLAFEQYF
TRBV28	NA	TRBJ2-7	NA	TGTGCCAGCAGCTCGGGGAACTCCTACGAGCAGTACTTC	CASSSGNSYEQYF
TRBV6-5	NA	TRBJ1-6	NA	TGTGCCAGCAGACGGCAGGGAACTTCACCCCTCCACTTT	CASRRQGTSPLHF
TRBV2	NA	TRBJ1-1	NA	TGTGCCAGCAGCGTCAGCGTGAACACTGAAGCTTTCTTT	CASSVSVNTEAFF
TRBV28	NA	TRBJ1-4	NA	TGTGCCAGCAGTTTTATGGGGGGGGGTGAAAAACTGTTTTTT	CASSFMGGGEKLFF
TRBV21-1	NA	TRBJ1-2	NA	TGTGCCAGCAGCAGCGGCAGGGGCCTCTATGGCTACACCTTC	CASSSGRGLYGYTF
TRBV30	TRBD1	TRBJ1-2	NA	TGTGCCTGGAGCGCGACAGGGGGCGCCTATGGCTACACCTTC	CAWSATGGAYGYTF
TRBV2	NA	TRBJ1-6	NA	TGTGCCAGCCTGGCGGAGCTTACATATAATTCACCCCTCCACTTT	CASLAELTYNSPLHF
TRBV19	NA	TRBJ1-2	NA	TGTGCCAGTAGTACCTGGACAGAAGGAAACTATGGCTACACCTTC	CASSTWTEGNYGYTF
TRBV7-6	NA	TRBJ1-2	NA	TGTGCCAGCGGACATTCTAACTATGGCTACACCTTC	CASGHSNYGYTF
TRBV19	NA	TRBJ1-2	NA	TGTGCCAGTAGTATACCGCTAGGGACACCCGGAAAACATGGCTACACCTTC	CASSIPLGTPGKHGYTF
TRBV20-1	NA	TRBJ1-3	NA	TGCAGTGCTAGTGTGGGGGCCATATCTGGAAACACCATATATTTT	CSASVGAISGNTIYF
TRBV6-4	NA	TRBJ1-3	NA	TGTGCCAGCAGTCCCCATGACAGCTCCTCTGGAAACACCATATATTTT	CASSPHDSSSGNTIYF
TRBV27	TRBD1	TRBJ1-6	NA	TGTGCCAGCAGTAACTGGGACAGCCCAGGACCCCTCCACTTT	CASSNWDSPGPLHF
TRBV28	TRBD1	TRBJ2-3	few	TGTGCCAGCAGGCAGCCGGGACAGAGGACCGATACGCAGTATTTT	CASRQPGQRTDTQYF
TRBV2	NA	TRBJ2-5	NA	TGTGCCAGCAGTGCGGAGTACCAAGAGACCCAGTACTTC	CASSAEYQETQYF
TRBV9	NA	TRBJ1-1	NA	TGTGCCAGCAGCGTAAGGGGGAATGCTGAAGCTTTCTTT	CASSVRGNAEAFF
TRBV12-5	NA	TRBJ1-3	NA	TGTGCTAGTGGTTTGTCGTCGACAGGAAACACCATATATTTT	CASGLSSTGNTIYF
TRBV28	NA	TRBJ1-6	NA	TGTGCCAGCGAGCAGGGGTTTGGGTTTGGTGGGACACCCCTCCACTTT	CASEQGFGFGGTPLHF
TRBV24-1	TRBD1	TRBJ1-2	NA	TGTGCCACCAGTGATTCCGAAGGGGGCTGGTTGAACAGTGGCTACACCTTC	CATSDSEGGWLNSGYTF
TRBV30	NA	TRBJ2-5	NA	TGTGCCTGGGACACGAACGGGAGTCGAGAGACCCAGTACTTC	CAWDTNGSRETQYF
TRBV19	TRBD2	TRBJ2-1	few	TGTGCCAGTAGCCAGTGGGGACTAGCGACGAGGAATGAGCAGTTCTTC	CASSQWGLATRNEQFF